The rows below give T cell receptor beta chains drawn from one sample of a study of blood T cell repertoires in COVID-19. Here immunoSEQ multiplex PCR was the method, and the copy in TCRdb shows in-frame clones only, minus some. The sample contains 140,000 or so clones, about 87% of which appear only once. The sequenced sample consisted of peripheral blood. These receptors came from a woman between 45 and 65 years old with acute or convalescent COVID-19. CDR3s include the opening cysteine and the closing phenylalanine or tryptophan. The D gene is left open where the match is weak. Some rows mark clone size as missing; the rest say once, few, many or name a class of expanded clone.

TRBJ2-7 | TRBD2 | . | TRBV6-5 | CASKGGRGYYEQYF | TGTGCCAGCAAGGGCGGGAGGGGGTACTACGAGCAGTACTTC
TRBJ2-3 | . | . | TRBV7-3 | CASSLTAGASTDTQYF | TGTGCCAGCAGCTTAACGGCGGGGGCCTCCACAGATACGCAGTATTTT
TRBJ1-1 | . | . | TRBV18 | CASSPREEIRSSEAFF | TGTGCCAGCTCACCACGGGAGGAAATCAGATCCTCCGAAGCTTTCTTT
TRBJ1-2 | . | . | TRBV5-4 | CASSSTGYYGYTF | TGTGCCAGCAGCTCGACAGGATACTATGGCTACACCTTC
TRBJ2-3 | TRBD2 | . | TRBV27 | CASSSTGPLAGRGDTQYF | TGTGCCAGCAGTTCCACCGGCCCTTTAGCGGGGCGAGGAGATACGCAGTATTTT
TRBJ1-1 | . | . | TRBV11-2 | CASSLAWAGVSTEAFF | TGTGCCAGCAGCTTAGCGTGGGCAGGGGTAAGCACTGAAGCTTTCTTT
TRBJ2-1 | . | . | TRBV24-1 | CATSDPTGSSYNEQFF | TGTGCCACCAGTGACCCGACAGGTAGCTCCTACAATGAGCAGTTCTTC
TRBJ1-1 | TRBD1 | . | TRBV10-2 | CASSDRGHTEAFF | TGCGCCAGCAGTGACAGGGGGCACACTGAAGCTTTCTTT
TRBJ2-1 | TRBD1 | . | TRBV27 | CASTSRGTDFIGRNNEQFF | TGTGCCAGCACTTCAAGAGGGACAGACTTCATCGGAAGGAACAATGAGCAGTTCTTC
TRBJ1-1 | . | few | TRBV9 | CASSVVAGVTEAFF | TGTGCCAGCAGCGTAGTGGCGGGGGTTACTGAAGCTTTCTTT
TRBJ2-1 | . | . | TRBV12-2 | CASRLGGGGTSVGEQFF | TGTGCAAGTCGCTTAGGAGGGGGTGGTACTAGCGTAGGTGAGCAGTTCTTC
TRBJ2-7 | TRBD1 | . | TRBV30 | CAWTGQVRHEQYF | TGTGCCTGGACCGGACAGGTGCGCCACGAGCAGTACTTC
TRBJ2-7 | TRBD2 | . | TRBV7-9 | CASSPRGLVGYEQYF | TGTGCCAGCAGCCCCCGGGGACTAGTTGGCTACGAGCAGTACTTC
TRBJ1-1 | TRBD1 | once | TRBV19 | CAIMDRNTAEAFF | TGTGCCATTATGGACAGGAACACTGCAGAAGCTTTCTTT
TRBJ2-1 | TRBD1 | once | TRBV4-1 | CASSFGQGNEQFF | TGCGCCAGCAGCTTCGGACAGGGCAATGAGCAGTTCTTC
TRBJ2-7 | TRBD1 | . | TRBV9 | CASSVDQGAVEQYF | TGTGCCAGCAGCGTAGACCAGGGGGCAGTTGAGCAGTACTTC
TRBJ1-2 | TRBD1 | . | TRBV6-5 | CASSTPDRNYGYTF | TGTGCCAGCAGTACTCCGGACAGGAACTATGGCTACACCTTC
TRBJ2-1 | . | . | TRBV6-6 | CASSFLKSGNEQFF | TGTGCCAGCAGTTTCCTTAAAAGCGGCAATGAGCAGTTCTTC
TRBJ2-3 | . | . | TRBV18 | CASLRADTQYF | TGTGCCAGTCTGCGGGCAGATACGCAGTATTTT
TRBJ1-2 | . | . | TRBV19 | CASSMIDYGYTF | TGTGCCAGTAGTATGATAGACTATGGCTACACCTTC
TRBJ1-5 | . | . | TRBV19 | CASSIVGGGGNQPQHF | TGTGCCAGTAGTATAGTCGGGGGAGGTGGCAATCAGCCCCAGCATTTT
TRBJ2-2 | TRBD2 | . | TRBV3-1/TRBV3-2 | CASSQGSGATGELFF | TGTGCCAGCAGCCAAGGTAGCGGGGCCACCGGGGAGCTGTTTTTT
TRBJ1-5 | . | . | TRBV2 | CASSLDQPQHF | TGTGCCAGCTCACTTGATCAGCCCCAGCATTTT
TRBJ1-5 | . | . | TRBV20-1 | CSASVHANSNQPQHF | TGCAGTGCTAGTGTGCACGCTAATAGCAATCAGCCCCAGCATTTT
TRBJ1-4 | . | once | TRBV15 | CATNLYRSTNEKLFF | TGTGCCACCAACCTCTACAGATCAACTAATGAAAAACTGTTTTTT
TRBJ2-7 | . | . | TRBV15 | CATSRDQNDEQYF | TGTGCCACCAGCAGAGATCAAAATGACGAGCAGTACTTC
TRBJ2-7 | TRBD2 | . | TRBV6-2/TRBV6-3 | CASTPGGGEGLYEQYF | TGTGCCAGCACCCCCGGCGGGGGGGAGGGTCTCTACGAGCAGTACTTC
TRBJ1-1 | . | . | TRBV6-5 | CASSYIGDTEAFF | TGTGCCAGCAGTTACATAGGGGACACTGAAGCTTTCTTT
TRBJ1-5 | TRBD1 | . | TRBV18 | CASSPKGRGTFSNQPQHF | TGTGCCAGCTCACCTAAGGGCAGGGGGACGTTTAGCAATCAGCCCCAGCATTTT
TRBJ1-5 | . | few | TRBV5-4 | CASSFTGQGRNQPQHF | TGTGCCAGCAGCTTTACAGGGCAGGGTCGCAATCAGCCCCAGCATTTT
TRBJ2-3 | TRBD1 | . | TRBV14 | CASSQHWTGGFEDTQYF | TGTGCCAGCAGCCAACACTGGACAGGGGGGTTCGAAGATACGCAGTATTTT
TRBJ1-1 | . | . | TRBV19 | CASSISQDTEAFF | TGTGCCAGTAGTATCAGTCAGGACACTGAAGCTTTCTTT
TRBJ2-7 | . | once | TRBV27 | CASSLGRGAYEQYF | TGTGCCAGCAGTTTAGGGCGGGGCGCCTACGAGCAGTACTTC
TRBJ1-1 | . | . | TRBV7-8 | CASSLSNTEAFF | TGTGCCAGCAGCTTAAGCAACACTGAAGCTTTCTTT
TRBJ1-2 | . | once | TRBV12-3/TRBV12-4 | CASSLGAYGYTF | TGTGCCAGCAGTTTAGGGGCTTATGGCTACACCTTC
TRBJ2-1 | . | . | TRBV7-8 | CASRPLQESNEQFF | TGTGCCAGCCGTCCCCTACAGGAGTCCAATGAGCAGTTCTTC
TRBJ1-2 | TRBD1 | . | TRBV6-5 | CASMLATRGNYGYTF | TGTGCCAGCATGCTAGCGACCAGGGGGAACTATGGCTACACCTTC
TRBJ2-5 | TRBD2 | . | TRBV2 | CASSENWIAGGRTETQYF | TGTGCCAGCAGTGAAAATTGGATAGCGGGGGGGAGAACAGAGACCCAGTACTTC
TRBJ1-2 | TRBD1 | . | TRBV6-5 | CASSPGQSPYGYTF | TGTGCCAGCAGCCCGGGACAGTCTCCTTATGGCTACACCTTC
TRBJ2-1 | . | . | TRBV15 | CATSRDRGVSYNEQFF | TGTGCCACCAGCAGAGATCGGGGAGTCTCCTACAATGAGCAGTTCTTC
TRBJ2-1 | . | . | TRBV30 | CAWSALVGSYNEQFF | TGTGCCTGGAGTGCCCTAGTAGGCTCCTACAATGAGCAGTTCTTC
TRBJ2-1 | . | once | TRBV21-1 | CASSMIRTSGFLPYNEQFF | TGTGCCAGCAGCATGATCCGGACTAGCGGTTTTCTCCCCTACAATGAGCAGTTCTTC
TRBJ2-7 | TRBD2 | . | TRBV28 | CASSLKLAGGATYEQYF | TGTGCCAGCAGTTTAAAACTAGCGGGGGGCGCTACCTACGAGCAGTACTTC
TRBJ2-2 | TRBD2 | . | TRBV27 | CASSLIAGGPGGELFF | TGTGCCAGCAGTTTAATAGCGGGGGGGCCGGGCGGGGAGCTGTTTTTT
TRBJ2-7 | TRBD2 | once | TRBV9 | CASSPVGGGLYEQYF | TGTGCCAGCAGCCCAGTGGGGGGAGGGCTCTACGAGCAGTACTTC